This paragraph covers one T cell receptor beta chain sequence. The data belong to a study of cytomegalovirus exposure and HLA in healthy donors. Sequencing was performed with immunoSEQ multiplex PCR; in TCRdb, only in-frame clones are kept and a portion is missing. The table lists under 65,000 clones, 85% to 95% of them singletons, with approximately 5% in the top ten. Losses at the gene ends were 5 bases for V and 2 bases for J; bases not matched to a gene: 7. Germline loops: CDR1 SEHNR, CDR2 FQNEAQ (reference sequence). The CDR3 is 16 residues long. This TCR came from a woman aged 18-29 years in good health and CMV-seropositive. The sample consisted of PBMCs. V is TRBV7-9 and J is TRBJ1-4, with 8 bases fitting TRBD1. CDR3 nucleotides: TGTGCCAGCAGCCCCCGACAGGGGTGGACTAATGAAAAACTGTTTTTT. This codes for CASSPRQGWTNEKLFF.